The clone carrying this T cell receptor (beta chain) was seen at least ten times. MiXCR was used by TCRdb to re-call the PCR reads. This table holds about 33,000 clones, 15% to 20% found once. There are 16 residues in the CDR3. Per germline, CDR1 SGHVS and CDR2 FQNEAQ. Trimming stripped 1 base from V and 1 base from J, with 11 bases between. The data originate from a study of metastatic and nonmetastatic thyroid tumors. Every patient underwent thyroid surgery untreated. The clonotype originates from a male donor with papillary thyroid cancer or a benign thyroid nodule (not recorded which). Some clones in this sample may be carry-over from other donors' samples. The source material was blood. The genes are TRBV7-8 and TRBJ1-3; D gene uncertain. CDR3 residues: CASSLGGVGSGNTIYF. In DNA form, the CDR3 reads TGTGCCAGCAGCTTAGGAGGAGTGGGGTCTGGAAACACCATATATTTT.